The clone carrying this T cell receptor beta chain was counted between two and nine times. Its target is not known. The data originate from a study of T cells after yellow fever vaccination. Study-wide points: Booster sampling recovered most clones from primary vaccination (less than 97% CD4, approximately 88% CD8). The CD4 compartment and the CD8 compartment contained a small share of clonotypes in common.

Germline values: CDR1 LNHDA, CDR2 SQIVND (reference sequence). The V and J ends lost 5 bases and 0 bases respectively, with 14 bases between them. The CDR3 spans 17 residues. They built TCR cDNA with 5'RACE template switching, a step that put in a universal primer site and UMIs. In TCRdb, the 5' RACE reads were re-called with MiXCR into one record per CDR3 protein. The sample lists a few hundred thousand distinct CDR3 sequences; about a sixth were seen once. The sequencing here drew on PBMCs, taken 5 days after the first yellow fever vaccination. This chain links TRBV19 with TRBJ2-6; D might be TRBD1 (6 bases). The source is a man between 18 and 35 years old who received the YFV17D yellow fever vaccine. CDR3 sequence: CASSSDRTFSGANVLTF. The CDR3 DNA reads as TGTGCCAGTAGTTCGGACAGAACGTTCTCTGGGGCCAACGTCCTGACTTTC.